These 8 T cell receptor beta chains came from one sample sequenced in a study of blood T cell repertoires in COVID-19. Profiled with immunoSEQ multiplex PCR; TCRdb holds only in-frame clones, not every one. This sample has hundreds of thousands of clones, with 75% to 90% found just once. Sequencing used PBMCs or T cells enriched from blood (not recorded which). The receptors derive from a man between 18 and 35 years old who had recovered from COVID-19.

The rearrangement uses TRBV10-3 and TRBJ2-1; 10 nucleotides line up with TRBD2. This CDR3 region has 14 residues. Trimming removed 4 bases from V and 9 bases from J; junction bases left unmatched: 6. Germline V gives CDR1 ENHRY, CDR2 SYGVKD. The CDR3 protein is CAISGLAGESEQFF. The CDR3 DNA reads TGTGCCATCAGTGGGCTAGCGGGAGAAAGTGAGCAGTTCTTC.

This chain uses TRBV27 with TRBJ2-1; D is perhaps TRBD2 (5 bases). CDR3 size: 13 residues. Germline loops: CDR1 MNHEY, CDR2 SMNVEV (reference sequence). Trimming removed 5 bases from V and 7 bases from J, with 12 bases in between. This chain's CDR3 is CASSRSGSNEQFF. In DNA form, the CDR3 reads TGTGCCAGCAGTCGCTCGGGGTCTAATGAGCAGTTCTTC.

This sequence joins TRBV19 and TRBJ2-1, with D tentatively TRBD2 (6 bases). The V gene's germline CDR1 is LNHDA and CDR2 SQIVND (reference sequence). Trimming left V 5 bases short and J 7 bases short, with 21 bases between. The CDR3 consists of 16 residues. The CDR3 coding sequence is TGTGCCAGTAGTCCCTACTACGGGAAGGGAGGAAATGAGCAGTTCTTC. As protein: CASSPYYGKGGNEQFF. Using reference TRBV19 and TRBJ2-1 for the parts outside the CDR3, the full variable domain is DGGITQSPKYLFRKEGQNVTLSCEQNLNHDAMYWYRQDPGQGLRLIYYSQIVNDFQKGDIAEGYSVSREKKESFPLTVTSAQKNPTAFYLCASSPYYGKGGNEQFFGPGTRLTVL.

The chain recombines TRBV5-5 with TRBJ2-1; weak D call: TRBD1 (6 bases). Per germline, CDR1 SGHKS and CDR2 YYEKEE (reference sequence). The CDR3 runs to 15 residues. Trimming removed 4 bases at V and 3 bases at J, with 14 bases between. CDR3 sequence (DNA): TGTGCCAGCAGCCCTCGGACAGATTACTACAATGAGCAGTTCTTC. Amino acids: CASSPRTDYYNEQFF.

The chain links TRBV5-4 to TRBJ2-7; 10 nucleotides line up with TRBD1. Trimming took 0 bases from V and 2 from J; bases not matched to a gene: 5. The germline V gene has CDR1 SGHNT and CDR2 YYREEE (reference sequence). The CDR3 spans 16 residues. CDR3 loop: CASSLGGGQGTYEQYF. CDR3 DNA sequence: TGTGCCAGCAGCTTGGGAGGGGGACAGGGGACCTACGAGCAGTACTTC.

The gene calls are TRBV7-3 and TRBJ2-2; D unresolved. Germline lookup yields CDR1 SGHTA and CDR2 FQGTGA. Trimming shortened V by 3 bases and J by 2 bases, and 4 bases separated the two germline ends. This CDR3 region has 13 residues. CDR3 nucleotides: TGTGCCAGCAGCTTCTACAACACCGGGGAGCTGTTTTTT. Residues: CASSFYNTGELFF.

Only a few counts were recorded for this clone. This chain links TRBV9 with TRBJ2-3, with D possibly being TRBD1 (5 bases). Trimming stripped 0 bases from V and 15 bases from J, with 17 bases between. The CDR3 runs 13 residues. Germline V lookup: CDR1 SGDLS, CDR2 YYNGEE. This chain's CDR3 is CASSVVSQGVRYF. In nucleotides, the CDR3 is TGTGCCAGCAGCGTAGTGAGCCAGGGTGTTCGATATTTT.

This sequence joins TRBV11-2 and TRBJ1-4; D is perhaps TRBD1 (5 bases). The CDR3 has 15 amino acids. Germline CDR1 is SGHAT and CDR2 is FQNNGV. V shed 5 bases and J shed 5 bases, with 15 bases lying between them. CDR3 in DNA: TGTGCCAGCAGCCCCGGGAGGGGCGGCAATGAAAAACTGTTTTTT. Amino acids: CASSPGRGGNEKLFF.